What follows are 17 T cell receptor beta chains derived from one specimen sequenced in a study of blood T cell repertoires in COVID-19. This table comes from immunoSEQ multiplex PCR, and its TCRdb copy is limited to in-frame clones, with some not included. The sample holds about 220,000 clones, around 80% seen once. Sequenced: peripheral blood. The receptor set was obtained from a man aged 40-49 years who had recovered from COVID-19.

This rearrangement joins TRBV9 to TRBJ2-7, with D maybe TRBD1 (6 bases). Germline lookup yields CDR1 SGDLS and CDR2 YYNGEE. The V and J ends lost 0 bases and 3 bases respectively, with 16 bases between them. CDR3 length: 16 residues. The CDR3 DNA sequence: TGTGCCAGCAGCGTAGGAGGACAGCTAACCGGCTACGAGCAGTACTTC. Translation: CASSVGGQLTGYEQYF.

The rearrangement links TRBV11-3 to TRBJ1-2, with 7 bases matching TRBD1. The CDR3 has 14 residues. Per germline, CDR1 SGHNT and CDR2 YENEEA. The J segment lost 4 bases and the V segment lost 3 bases, leaving 5 bases of the junction unmatched. The CDR3 loop reads CASSFGTALYGYTF. DNA of the CDR3: TGTGCCAGCAGCTTCGGGACAGCTCTCTATGGCTACACCTTC.

J is TRBJ1-2 and V is TRBV6-6; D remains ambiguous. V lost 4 bases and J 8 bases, leaving 11 bases between the germline ends. Germline V gene data show CDR1 as MNHNY and CDR2 as SVGAGI (reference sequence). The CDR3 is made up of 12 amino acids. In nucleotides, the CDR3 is TGTGCCAGCAGTTTACAAGAAACGGGCTACACCTTC. Translated, it gives CASSLQETGYTF.

The gene calls are TRBV7-2 and TRBJ2-3; D gene uncertain. Trimming left V 1 base short and J 4 bases short, with 12 bases between. Germline-derived CDR1 and CDR2 are SGHTA and FQGNSA. This CDR3 region has 15 residues. Here the CDR3 reads CASSLESGASDTQYF. For the CDR3, the DNA is TGTGCCAGCAGCTTAGAGTCTGGAGCATCAGATACGCAGTATTTT.

The gene calls are TRBV4-1 and TRBJ1-5; D remains unclear. V was cut by 1 base and J by 3 bases, with 13 bases left in between. Germline CDR1 reads MGHRA; CDR2 reads YSYEKL. This CDR3 is built from 16 residues. CDR3 bases: TGCGCCAGCAGCCAAGCTCCAGGTCTTTCCAATCAGCCCCAGCATTTT. It codes for CASSQAPGLSNQPQHF.

The chain joins TRBV12-3 or TRBV12-4 to TRBJ1-3; D gene unclear. V was trimmed by 6 bases and J by 2 bases, leaving 5 bases between them. CDR3 size: 12 residues. DNA of the CDR3: TGTGCCAGCAGACAGACTGGAAACACCATATATTTT. Amino acid sequence: CASRQTGNTIYF.

The sample holds one count of this clone. The chain recombines TRBV3-1 (or the pseudogene TRBV3-2) with TRBJ2-7; tentatively, D is TRBD1 (5 bases). The germline V gene has CDR1 LGHDT and CDR2 YNNKEL (reference sequence). Trimming stripped 0 bases from V and 3 bases from J, with 9 bases between. The CDR3 runs 14 residues. CDR3 in amino acids: CASSQEGVDYEQYF. The DNA for the CDR3 is TGTGCCAGCAGCCAAGAAGGGGTAGACTACGAGCAGTACTTC.

The CDR3 coding sequence is TGTGCCAGCAGCCGTGCCGAATCTAGCCGGAATGAGCAGTTCTTC. It specifies CASSRAESSRNEQFF. The V gene is TRBV3-1 (or the pseudogene TRBV3-2), the J gene TRBJ2-1, with D possibly matching TRBD2 (5 bases). V gave up 4 bases and J gave up 7 bases, with 17 bases separating them. In germline, CDR1 is LGHDT, CDR2 YNNKEL (reference sequence). The CDR3 is 15 amino acids.

J is TRBJ1-2 and V is TRBV18, with 10 bases that match TRBD1. V dropped 2 bases and J dropped 3; count of bases not matched to a gene: 3. Germline V gene lookup returns CDR1 KGHSH and CDR2 LQKENI. The CDR3 consists of 15 residues. CDR3 sequence: CASSPTGTGDYGYTF. DNA of the CDR3: TGTGCCAGCTCACCAACCGGGACAGGGGACTATGGCTACACCTTC.

V and J are TRBV5-4 and TRBJ2-2; 8 bases are a match to TRBD2. CDR3 size: 13 residues. Germline V gives CDR1 SGHNT, CDR2 YYREEE (reference sequence). V shed 3 bases, J shed 8 bases, and the junction held 3 bases outside the gene matches. The CDR3, as DNA: TGTGCCAGCAGCTCCTTAGCGGGAGGGGAGCTGTTTTTT. This translates into CASSSLAGGELFF.

The V gene is TRBV11-2, the J gene TRBJ1-5, with 10 nucleotides matching TRBD1. Unmatched junction bases numbered 8, after V lost 4 bases and J lost 8 bases. Germline CDR1 reads SGHAT; CDR2 reads FQNNGV. The CDR3 covers 15 residues. The CDR3 DNA reads TGTGCCAGCAGCTCCGACCGGGACAGGGGAAAGCCCCAGCATTTT. Residues: CASSSDRDRGKPQHF.

The chain links TRBV5-6 to TRBJ1-2, with a possible D match to TRBD1 (6 bases). The CDR3 totals 16 residues. Germline V CDR1 and CDR2: SGHDT, YYEEEE. Trimming took off 4 bases at V and 3 bases at J, with 19 bases between the two ends. CDR3 in amino acids: CASSLGGGQGHYGYTF. Written as DNA, the CDR3 is TGTGCCAGCAGCCTCGGGGGGGGCCAGGGACACTATGGCTACACCTTC. The variable domain in full, with the rest retrieved from reference TRBV5-6 and TRBJ1-2, is DAGVTQSPTHLIKTRGQQVTLRCSPKSGHDTVSWYQQALGQGPQFIFQYYEEEERQRGNFPDRFSGHQFPNYSSELNVNALLLGDSALYLCASSLGGGQGHYGYTFGSGTRLTVV.

The V gene is TRBV5-6, the J gene TRBJ1-2; D not resolved. The CDR3 totals 14 residues. Trimming took off 3 bases at V and 3 bases at J, with 12 bases between the two ends. Per the germline V gene, CDR1 is SGHDT and CDR2 is YYEEEE. The CDR3 reads CASSSTPADYGYTF. As DNA, the CDR3 is TGTGCCAGCAGCTCGACCCCCGCGGACTATGGCTACACCTTC.

The J gene is TRBJ1-2, the V gene TRBV6-1, with 7 bases matching TRBD1. The CDR3 sequence is 14 residues long. The V gene's germline CDR1 is MNHNS and CDR2 SASEGT. With V trimmed by 3 bases and J by 7 bases, 8 bases remained unmatched. The CDR3 region is CASSDDREWRGYTF. The CDR3 DNA reads TGTGCCAGCAGTGACGACAGGGAGTGGCGTGGCTACACCTTC.

The chain is built from TRBV3-1 (or the pseudogene TRBV3-2) and TRBJ2-3; D is unresolved. CDR3 length equals 16 residues. The V end lost 1 base, the J end lost 2 bases, and 13 bases lay between the germline ends. Germline CDR1 and CDR2: LGHDT and YNNKEL (reference sequence). CDR3 in DNA: TGTGCCAGCAGCCAAGTCTTCAGCGAACCCACAGATACGCAGTATTTT. Encoded protein: CASSQVFSEPTDTQYF.

The chain has TRBV28 and TRBJ1-6; TRBD1 matches 8 bases. Per germline, CDR1 MDHEN and CDR2 SYDVKM. The CDR3 has 13 residues. V was clipped by 11 bases and J by 7 bases; unmatched bases: 7. CDR3 nucleotides: TGTGCCGGCAATCGGGACAGGAATTCACCCCTCCACTTT. This gives the protein CAGNRDRNSPLHF.

The chain employs TRBV19 and TRBJ2-3; a weak D match, TRBD2 (6 bases). The CDR3 length is 15 residues. Per germline, CDR1 LNHDA and CDR2 SQIVND (reference sequence). Trimming took off 3 bases at V and 0 bases at J, with 10 bases between the two ends. CDR3 nucleotides: TGTGCCAGTAGTATTGGCGGGACTAGCACAGATACGCAGTATTTT. Its translation is CASSIGGTSTDTQYF.